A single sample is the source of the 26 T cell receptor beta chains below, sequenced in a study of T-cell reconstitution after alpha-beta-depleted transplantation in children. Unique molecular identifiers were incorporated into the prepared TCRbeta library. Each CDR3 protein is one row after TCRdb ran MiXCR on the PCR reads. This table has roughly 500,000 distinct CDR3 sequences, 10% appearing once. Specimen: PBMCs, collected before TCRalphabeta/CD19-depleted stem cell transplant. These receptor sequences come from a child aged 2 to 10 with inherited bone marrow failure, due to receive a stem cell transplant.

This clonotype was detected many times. CDR3 DNA sequence: TGTGCCAGCAGTTACTCGGTACTAATGTTCAATGAGCAGTTCTTC. Encoded protein: CASSYSVLMFNEQFF. The V gene is TRBV6-5, the J gene TRBJ2-1; no definite D call. Germline CDR1 is MNHEY and CDR2 is SVGAGI. Trimming pared 0 bases from V and 6 bases from J, leaving 12 bases between. The CDR3 totals 15 residues.

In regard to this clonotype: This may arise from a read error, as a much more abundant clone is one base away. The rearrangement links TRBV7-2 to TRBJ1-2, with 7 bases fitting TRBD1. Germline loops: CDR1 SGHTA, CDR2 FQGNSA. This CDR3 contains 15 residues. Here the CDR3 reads CASSLVGGPNYGFTF. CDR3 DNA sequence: TGTGCCAGCAGCTTAGTAGGGGGCCCTAACTATGGCTTCACCTTC.

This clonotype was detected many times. The CDR3 is CASSHRLAQNTGELFF. The CDR3 nucleotides read TGCGCCAGCAGCCACCGACTAGCCCAGAACACCGGGGAGCTGTTTTTT. V gene TRBV4-3 combines with J gene TRBJ2-2, with TRBD2 identical over 7 bases. This CDR3 is 16 amino acids long. Germline lookup yields CDR1 LGHNA and CDR2 YSLEER. V trimming: 3 bases; J trimming: 1 base; junction bases outside the gene matches: 5.

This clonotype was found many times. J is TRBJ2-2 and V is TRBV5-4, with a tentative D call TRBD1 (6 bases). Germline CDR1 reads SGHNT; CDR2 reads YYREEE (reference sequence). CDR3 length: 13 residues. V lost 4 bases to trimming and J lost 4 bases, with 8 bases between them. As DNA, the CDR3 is TGTGCCAGCAGCGGACAGATCACCGGGGAGCTGTTTTTT. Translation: CASSGQITGELFF.

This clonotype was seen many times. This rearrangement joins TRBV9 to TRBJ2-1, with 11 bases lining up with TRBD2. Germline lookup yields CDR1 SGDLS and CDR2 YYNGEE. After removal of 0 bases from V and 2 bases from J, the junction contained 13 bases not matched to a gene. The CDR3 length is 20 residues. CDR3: CASSVAIVAGGPFPYNEQFF. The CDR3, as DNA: TGTGCCAGCAGCGTAGCGATAGTAGCGGGAGGGCCTTTCCCCTACAATGAGCAGTTCTTC.

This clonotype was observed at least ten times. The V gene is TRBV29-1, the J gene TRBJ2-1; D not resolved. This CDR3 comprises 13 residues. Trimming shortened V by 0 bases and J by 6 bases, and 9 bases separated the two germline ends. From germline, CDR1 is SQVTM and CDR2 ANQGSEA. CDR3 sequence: CSVEDRLGNEQFF. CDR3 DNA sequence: TGCAGCGTTGAAGATCGGCTGGGCAATGAGCAGTTCTTC.

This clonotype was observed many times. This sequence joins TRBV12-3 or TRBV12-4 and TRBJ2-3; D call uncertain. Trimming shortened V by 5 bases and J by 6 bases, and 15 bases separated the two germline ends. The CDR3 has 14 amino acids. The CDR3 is CASSIDGLPDTQYF. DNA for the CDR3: TGTGCCAGCAGTATAGACGGCCTTCCGGATACGCAGTATTTT.

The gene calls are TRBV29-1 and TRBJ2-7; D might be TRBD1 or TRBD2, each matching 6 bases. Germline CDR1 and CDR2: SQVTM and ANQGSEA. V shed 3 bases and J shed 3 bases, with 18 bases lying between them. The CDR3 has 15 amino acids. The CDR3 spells CSVDGWRGDLYEQYF. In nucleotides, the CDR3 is TGCAGCGTTGACGGCTGGAGGGGGGACCTCTACGAGCAGTACTTC.

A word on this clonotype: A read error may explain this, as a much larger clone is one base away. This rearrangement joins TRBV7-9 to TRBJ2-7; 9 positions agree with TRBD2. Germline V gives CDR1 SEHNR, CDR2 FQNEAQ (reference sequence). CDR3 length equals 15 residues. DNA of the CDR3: TGTGCCAGCAGCCCTTGGACTAGCGTCTCCTACGACCAGTACTTC. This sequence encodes CASSPWTSVSYDQYF.

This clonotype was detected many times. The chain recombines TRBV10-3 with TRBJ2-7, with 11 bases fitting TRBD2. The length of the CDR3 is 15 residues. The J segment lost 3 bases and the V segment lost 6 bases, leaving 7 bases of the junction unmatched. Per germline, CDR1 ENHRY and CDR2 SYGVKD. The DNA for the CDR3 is TGTGCCATCAGATACACTAGCGGGAGCGGCTACGAGCAGTACTTC. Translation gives CAIRYTSGSGYEQYF.

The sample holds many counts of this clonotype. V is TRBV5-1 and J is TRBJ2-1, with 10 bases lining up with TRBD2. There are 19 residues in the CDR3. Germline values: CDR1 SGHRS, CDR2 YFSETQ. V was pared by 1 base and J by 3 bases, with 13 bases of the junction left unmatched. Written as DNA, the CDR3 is TGCGCCAGCAGCTTGAGCCTAGCGGGAGTAAATTCCATCTACAATGAGCAGTTCTTC. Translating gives CASSLSLAGVNSIYNEQFF.

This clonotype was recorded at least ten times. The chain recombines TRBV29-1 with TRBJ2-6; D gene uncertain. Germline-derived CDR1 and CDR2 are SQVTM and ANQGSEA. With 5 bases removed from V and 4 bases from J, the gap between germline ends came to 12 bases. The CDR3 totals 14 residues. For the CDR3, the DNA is TGCAGCGTTCCGGGTCCATGGGGGGCCAACGTCCTGACTTTC. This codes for CSVPGPWGANVLTF.

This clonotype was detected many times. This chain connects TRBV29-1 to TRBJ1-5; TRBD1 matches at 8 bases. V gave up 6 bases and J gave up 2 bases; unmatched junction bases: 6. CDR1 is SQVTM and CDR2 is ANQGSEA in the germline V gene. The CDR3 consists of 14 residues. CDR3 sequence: CSVGLGQGNQPQHF. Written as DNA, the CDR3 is TGCAGCGTCGGGCTGGGACAGGGCAATCAGCCCCAGCATTTT.

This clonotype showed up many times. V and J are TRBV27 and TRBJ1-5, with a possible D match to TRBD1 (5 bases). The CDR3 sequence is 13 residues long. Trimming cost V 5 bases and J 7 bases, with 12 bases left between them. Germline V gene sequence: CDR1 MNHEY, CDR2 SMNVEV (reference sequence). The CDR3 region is CASSPMGGQPQHF. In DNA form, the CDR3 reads TGTGCCAGCAGTCCAATGGGGGGGCAGCCCCAGCATTTT.

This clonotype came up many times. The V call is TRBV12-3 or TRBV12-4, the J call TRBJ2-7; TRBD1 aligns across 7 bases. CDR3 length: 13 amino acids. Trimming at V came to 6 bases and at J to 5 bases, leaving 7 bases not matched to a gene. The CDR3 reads CASSRQQGHEQYF. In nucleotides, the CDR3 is TGTGCCAGCAGCCGGCAACAGGGGCACGAGCAGTACTTC.

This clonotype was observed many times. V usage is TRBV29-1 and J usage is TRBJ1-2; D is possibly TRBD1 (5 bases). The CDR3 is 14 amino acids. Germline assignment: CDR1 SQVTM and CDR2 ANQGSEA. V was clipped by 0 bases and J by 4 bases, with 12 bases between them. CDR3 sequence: CSVEDPGGVYGYTF. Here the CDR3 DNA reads TGCAGCGTTGAAGATCCCGGGGGGGTCTATGGCTACACCTTC.

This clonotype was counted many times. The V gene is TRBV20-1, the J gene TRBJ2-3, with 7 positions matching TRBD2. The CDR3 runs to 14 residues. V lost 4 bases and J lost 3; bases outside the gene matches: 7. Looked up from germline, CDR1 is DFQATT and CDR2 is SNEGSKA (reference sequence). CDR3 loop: CSATRRERTDTQYF. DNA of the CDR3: TGCAGTGCTACTAGGCGGGAGCGAACAGATACGCAGTATTTT.

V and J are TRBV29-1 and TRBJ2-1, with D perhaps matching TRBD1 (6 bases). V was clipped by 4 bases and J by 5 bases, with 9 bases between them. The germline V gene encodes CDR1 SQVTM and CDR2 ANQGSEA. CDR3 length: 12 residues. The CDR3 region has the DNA TGCAGCGTTGTGTACAGGGACAATGAGCAGTTCTTC. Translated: CSVVYRDNEQFF.

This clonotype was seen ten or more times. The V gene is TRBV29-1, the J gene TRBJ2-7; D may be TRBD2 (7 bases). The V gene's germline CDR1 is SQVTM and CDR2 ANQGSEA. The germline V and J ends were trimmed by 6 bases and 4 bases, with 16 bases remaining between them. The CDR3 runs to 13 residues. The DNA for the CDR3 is TGCAGCGTGGCATCAAGGGGGGGGTACGAGCAGTACTTC. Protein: CSVASRGGYEQYF.

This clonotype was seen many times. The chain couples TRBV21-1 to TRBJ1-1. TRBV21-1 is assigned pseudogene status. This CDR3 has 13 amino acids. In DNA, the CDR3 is TGTGCCAGCAGCACTGAAAGTAACACTGAAGCTTTCTTT. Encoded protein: CASSTESNTEAFF.

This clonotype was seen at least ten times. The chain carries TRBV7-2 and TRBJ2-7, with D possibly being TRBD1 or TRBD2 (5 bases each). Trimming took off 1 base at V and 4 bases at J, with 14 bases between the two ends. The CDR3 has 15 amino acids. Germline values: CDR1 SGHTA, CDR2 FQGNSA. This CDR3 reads CASSLGTGRGYEQYF. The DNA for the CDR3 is TGTGCCAGCAGCTTAGGGACGGGGCGAGGATACGAGCAGTACTTC. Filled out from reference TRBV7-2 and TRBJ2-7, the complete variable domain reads GAGVSQSPSNKVTEKGKDVELRCDPISGHTALYWYRQSLGQGLEFLIYFQGNSAPDKSGLPSDRFSAERTGGSVSTLTIQRTQQEDSAVYLCASSLGTGRGYEQYFGPGTRLTVT.

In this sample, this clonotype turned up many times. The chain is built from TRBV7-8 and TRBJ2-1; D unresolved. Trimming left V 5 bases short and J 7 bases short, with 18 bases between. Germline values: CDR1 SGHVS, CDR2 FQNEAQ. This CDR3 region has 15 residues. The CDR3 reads CASSPPTRVGNEQFF. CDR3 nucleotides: TGTGCCAGCAGCCCCCCCACGCGCGTGGGAAATGAGCAGTTCTTC.

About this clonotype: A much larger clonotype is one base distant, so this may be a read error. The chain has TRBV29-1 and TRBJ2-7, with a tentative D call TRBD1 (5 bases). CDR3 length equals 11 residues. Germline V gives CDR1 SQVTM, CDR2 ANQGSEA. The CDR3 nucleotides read TGCAGCGTTGGACAGTCCTACGAGAAGTACTTC. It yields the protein CSVGQSYEKYF.

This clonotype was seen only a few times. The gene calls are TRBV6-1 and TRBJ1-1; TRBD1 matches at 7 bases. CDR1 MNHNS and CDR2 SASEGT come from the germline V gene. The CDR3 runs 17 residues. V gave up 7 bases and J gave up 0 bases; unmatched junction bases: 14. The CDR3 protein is CASNVRTNRGMNTEAFF. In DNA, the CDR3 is TGTGCCAGCAATGTTCGGACTAACAGGGGAATGAACACTGAAGCTTTCTTT.

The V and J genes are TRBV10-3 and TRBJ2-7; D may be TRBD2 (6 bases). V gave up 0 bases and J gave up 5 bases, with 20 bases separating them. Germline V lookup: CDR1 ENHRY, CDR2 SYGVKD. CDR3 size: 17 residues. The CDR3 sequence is CAISESLPRGRGDEQYF. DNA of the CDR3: TGTGCCATCAGTGAGTCCCTCCCCCGGGGGAGAGGAGACGAGCAGTACTTC.

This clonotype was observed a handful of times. The CDR3 nucleotides are TGTGCCAGTTCTTGGGGCATGACTGAAGCTTTCTTT. The encoded protein is CASSWGMTEAFF. The gene calls are TRBV19 and TRBJ1-1, with TRBD1 as a possible D gene (5 bases). Germline values: CDR1 LNHDA, CDR2 SQIVND (reference sequence). The CDR3 is made up of 12 amino acids. V dropped 8 bases and J dropped 5 bases, with 12 bases sitting between them.